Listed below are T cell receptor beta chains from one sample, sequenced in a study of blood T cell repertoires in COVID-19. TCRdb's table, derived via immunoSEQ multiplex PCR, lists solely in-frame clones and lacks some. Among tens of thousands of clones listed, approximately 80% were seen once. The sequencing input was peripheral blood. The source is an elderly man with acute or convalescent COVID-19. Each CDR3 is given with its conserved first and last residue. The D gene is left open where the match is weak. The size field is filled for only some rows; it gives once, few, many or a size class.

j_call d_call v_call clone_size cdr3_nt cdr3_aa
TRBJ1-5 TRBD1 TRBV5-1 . TGCGCCAGCAGCTTGTCGGGACAGGGGGATCAGCCCCAGCATTTT CASSLSGQGDQPQHF
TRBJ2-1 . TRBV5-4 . TGTGCCAGCAGCATCGGGACTGACTTCTACAATGAGCAGTTCTTC CASSIGTDFYNEQFF
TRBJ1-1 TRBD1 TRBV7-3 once TGTGCCAGCAGCCTGGGACAGGCGGACACTGAAGCTTTCTTT CASSLGQADTEAFF
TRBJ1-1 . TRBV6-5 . TGTGCCAGCAGACTCCAGGGTTGGAACACTGAAGCTTTCTTT CASRLQGWNTEAFF
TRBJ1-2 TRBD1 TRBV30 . TGTGCTAGGGACAGGGTAGGCTATGGCTACACCTTC CARDRVGYGYTF
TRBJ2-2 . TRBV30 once TGTGCCTGGAGTTTGTGGGGACAGAACACCGGGGAGCTGTTTTTT CAWSLWGQNTGELFF
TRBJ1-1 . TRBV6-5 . TGTGCCAGCAGTTGGAGGGCCGGAGCTTTCTTT CASSWRAGAFF
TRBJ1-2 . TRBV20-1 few TGCAGTGCTAGTCGAGACAGCAACTATGGCTACACCTTC CSASRDSNYGYTF
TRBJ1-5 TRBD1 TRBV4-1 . TGCGCCAGCAGCCTGGGACAGGGAAACAATCAGCCCCAGCATTTT CASSLGQGNNQPQHF
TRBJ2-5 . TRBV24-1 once TGTGCCACCAGTGATTCCAAAGGGGGTCAAGAGACCCAGTACTTC CATSDSKGGQETQYF
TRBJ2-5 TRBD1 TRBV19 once TGTGCCACTCGGACAGGAACTTTCCAAGAGACCCAGTACTTC CATRTGTFQETQYF
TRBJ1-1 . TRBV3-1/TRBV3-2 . TGTGCCAGCAGCCTACTGGGGGGGATCCACACTGAAGCTTTCTTT CASSLLGGIHTEAFF
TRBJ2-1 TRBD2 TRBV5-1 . TGCGCCAGCAGCGTCACCGGGACTAGCGGTTACAATGAGCAGTTCTTC CASSVTGTSGYNEQFF
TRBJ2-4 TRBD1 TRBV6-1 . TGTGCCAGCAGTGAAACGAGACAGGGCGCCATCCTAGCCAAAAACATTCAGTACTTC CASSETRQGAILAKNIQYF
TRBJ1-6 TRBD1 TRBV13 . TGTGCCAGCAGCGCGAACAGGGGAAATTCACCCCTCCACTTT CASSANRGNSPLHF
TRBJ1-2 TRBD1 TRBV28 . TGTGCCAGCAGTTTATACAACAGGGGCAGCTATGGCTACACCTTC CASSLYNRGSYGYTF
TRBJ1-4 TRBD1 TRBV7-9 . TGTGCCAGCAGCTTCAGACAGGGTGATGAAAAACTGTTTTTT CASSFRQGDEKLFF
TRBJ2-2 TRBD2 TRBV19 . TGTGCCAGTAGTATCGGGACTAGGGGTACCGGGGAGCTGTTTTTT CASSIGTRGTGELFF
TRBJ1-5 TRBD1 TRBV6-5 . TGTGCCAGCTTCGGGGACAGGAGGAGCAATCAGCCCCAGCATTTT CASFGDRRSNQPQHF
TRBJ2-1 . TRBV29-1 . TGCAGCGTGCTAGAGCGGGCGGGGAATGGGCAGTTCTTC CSVLERAGNGQFF
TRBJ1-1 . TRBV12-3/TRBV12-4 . TGTGCCAGCAGTTTTGAGGGTGGGACTGAAGCTTTCTTT CASSFEGGTEAFF
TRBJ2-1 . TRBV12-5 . TGTGCTAGTGGTTTGGTAAGGAGCTACAATGAGCAGTTCTTC CASGLVRSYNEQFF
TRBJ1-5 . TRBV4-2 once TGTGCCAGCAGCCAAGGGACAGCCATTACGAATCAGCCCCAGCATTTT CASSQGTAITNQPQHF
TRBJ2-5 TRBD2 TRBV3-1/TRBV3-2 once TGTGCCAGCAGCCAAGACAGCGGGGGGGTAGAGACCCAGTACTTC CASSQDSGGVETQYF
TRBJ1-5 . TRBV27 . TGTGCCAGCAGCAATGACAGAGGGGAGGCGGCTCAGCCCCAGCATTTT CASSNDRGEAAQPQHF
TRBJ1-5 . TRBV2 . TGTGCCAGCAGTGAAAGTACAGGTTATCAGCCCCAGCATTTT CASSESTGYQPQHF
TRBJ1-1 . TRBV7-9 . TGTGCCAGCAGCTTATCAGGTTCTGGCCGAACCGCTTTCTTT CASSLSGSGRTAFF
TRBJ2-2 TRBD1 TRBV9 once TGTGCCAGCAGCGTAGCGCCGGGACAGGGGGCGAACACCGGGGAGCTGTTTTTT CASSVAPGQGANTGELFF
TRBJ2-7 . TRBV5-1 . TGCGCCAGCAGCTTGACTAGTTCCCTGAACGAGCAGTACTTC CASSLTSSLNEQYF
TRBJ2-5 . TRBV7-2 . TGTGCCAGCAGCCCCGGACGGACAGTCCAAGAGACCCAGTACTTC CASSPGRTVQETQYF
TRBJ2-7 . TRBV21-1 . TGTGCCAGCAGCAAAGGCCCCCCGCGGGACGCTCCCTACGAGCAGTACTTC CASSKGPPRDAPYEQYF
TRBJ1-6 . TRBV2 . TGTGCCAGCAGGGGCGGACAGATCTCCTATAATTCACCCCTCCACTTT CASRGGQISYNSPLHF
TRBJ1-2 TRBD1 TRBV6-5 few TGTGCCAGCAGTTCCGCCGCGAGGCAGGGGGGCTATGGCTACACCTTC CASSSAARQGGYGYTF
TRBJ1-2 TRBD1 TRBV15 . TGTGCCACCAGCAGAGATACGGGACAGGTCTATGGCTACACCTTC CATSRDTGQVYGYTF
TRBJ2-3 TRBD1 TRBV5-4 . TGTGCCAGCAGCGCAGAACCGGGACAGGGTACAGATACGCAGTATTTT CASSAEPGQGTDTQYF
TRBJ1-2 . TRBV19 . TGTGCCAGTAGTTCTAGGGGCCAGGGGCCTCAAAGGGGCTACACCTTC CASSSRGQGPQRGYTF
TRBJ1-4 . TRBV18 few TGTGCCAGCTCACCACTTAAGGACAGTAGCGAAAAACTGTTTTTT CASSPLKDSSEKLFF
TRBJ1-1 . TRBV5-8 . TGTGCCGAAGCACAGGCGGCGAACACTGAAGCTTTCTTT CAEAQAANTEAFF
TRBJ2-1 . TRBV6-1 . TGTGCCAGCAGTGAAGCGCGTCAGGGGAATGAGCAGTTCTTC CASSEARQGNEQFF
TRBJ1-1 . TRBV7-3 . TGTGCCAGCAGCTTAATAGGAACCGGGGACACTGAAGCTTTCTTT CASSLIGTGDTEAFF
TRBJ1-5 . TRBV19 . TGTGCCAGTAGTATCCCCCCCTGGGGGGGTGGAAATCAGCCCCAGCATTTT CASSIPPWGGGNQPQHF
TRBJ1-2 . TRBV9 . TGTGCCAGCAGCACAACAGGCAAGCATGGCTACACCTTC CASSTTGKHGYTF
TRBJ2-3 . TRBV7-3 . TGTGCCAGCAGCTTCGGGGGGCGCCCAGATACGCAGTATTTT CASSFGGRPDTQYF
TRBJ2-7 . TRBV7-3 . TGTGCCAGCAGCCAGGAGGGGGGGATCCACGAGCAGTACTTC CASSQEGGIHEQYF
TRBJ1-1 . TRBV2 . TGTGCCAGCAGTTATGACGTGCCGGGGAACACTGAAGCTTTCTTT CASSYDVPGNTEAFF
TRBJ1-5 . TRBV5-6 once TGTGCCAGCAGCTTGGCCTGGGGGGAGGATCAGCCCCAGCATTTT CASSLAWGEDQPQHF
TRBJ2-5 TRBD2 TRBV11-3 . TGTGCCAGCAGCCTACGGGCGGGGGGGTTGGAGACCCAGTACTTC CASSLRAGGLETQYF
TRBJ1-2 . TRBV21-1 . TGTGCCAGCAGCAAAGTCCGTGGGCAGATGCAATTTAACTATGGCTACACCTTC CASSKVRGQMQFNYGYTF
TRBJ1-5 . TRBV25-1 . TGTGCCAGCAACTCCGGGAATCAGCCCCAGCATTTT CASNSGNQPQHF
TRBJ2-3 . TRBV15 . TGTGCCACCAGCAGAGATGGGTGGTCGGGACAGTATTTT CATSRDGWSGQYF
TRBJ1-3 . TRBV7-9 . TGTGCCAGCAGCTTGGCGGGGGGCTCTGGAAACACCATATATTTT CASSLAGGSGNTIYF